These 17 T cell receptor beta chains originate from one sample sequenced in a study of blood T cell repertoires in COVID-19. Using immunoSEQ multiplex PCR, the repertoire was profiled, and TCRdb retains in-frame clones only, with some absent. Of a few hundred thousand clones in the sample, approximately 81% were seen once. Sequencing used peripheral blood. These receptors all come from a young woman with acute or convalescent COVID-19.

The V and J genes are TRBV28 and TRBJ2-7; D is possibly TRBD1 (6 bases). Looked up from germline, CDR1 is MDHEN and CDR2 is SYDVKM. V was cut by 1 base and J by 4 bases, with 8 bases left in between. The CDR3 extends over 13 amino acids. The CDR3 region has the DNA TGTGCCAGCAGTTTATACAGGGAGTACGAGCAGTACTTC. Translated, it gives CASSLYREYEQYF. The full variable domain, rest sourced from reference TRBV28 and TRBJ2-7, is DVKVTQSSRYLVKRTGEKVFLECVQDMDHENMFWYRQDPGLGLRLIYFSYDVKMKEKGDIPEGYSVSREKKERFSLILESASTNQTSMYLCASSLYREYEQYFGPGTRLTVT.

The J gene is TRBJ1-4, the V gene TRBV7-6; 7 bases map to TRBD1. This CDR3 comprises 16 residues. V gave up 2 bases and J gave up 8 bases; unmatched junction bases: 11. Germline V gene lookup returns CDR1 SGHVS and CDR2 FNYEAQ. The CDR3 loop reads CASSLLLAGTVEKLFF. The CDR3 DNA reads as TGTGCCAGCAGCTTACTGCTGGCCGGGACAGTCGAAAAACTGTTTTTT. The whole variable domain, remainder taken from reference TRBV7-6 and TRBJ1-4, is GAGVSQSPRYKVTKRGQDVALRCDPISGHVSLYWYRQALGQGPEFLTYFNYEAQQDKSGLPNDRFSAERPEGSISTLTIQRTEQRDSAMYRCASSLLLAGTVEKLFFGSGTQLSVL.

This chain connects TRBV19 to TRBJ2-3; D is possibly TRBD1 (5 bases). The CDR3 covers 16 residues. Germline-derived CDR1 and CDR2 are LNHDA and SQIVND (reference sequence). V gave up 4 bases and J gave up 1 base, with 15 bases separating them. The CDR3 protein is CASSRGSGARTDTQYF. As DNA, the CDR3 is TGTGCCAGTAGTAGGGGTAGTGGGGCGCGCACAGATACGCAGTATTTT.

The V call is TRBV14, the J call TRBJ1-3; a possible D gene is TRBD1 (6 bases). The CDR3 is 14 residues long. The V and J ends lost 1 base and 4 bases respectively, with 8 bases between them. CDR1 is SGHDN, CDR2 FVKESK, per germline. Written as DNA, the CDR3 is TGTGCCAGCAGCCAAGTAACAGGGGGAAACACCATATATTTT. Protein product: CASSQVTGGNTIYF.

V and J are TRBV4-3 and TRBJ1-2, with 12 positions matching TRBD1. CDR3 length equals 15 residues. The germline CDR1 and CDR2 sequences are LGHNA and YSLEER. V was clipped by 3 bases and J by 8 bases; unmatched bases: 7. CDR3 in amino acids: CASSQQRDRGQGYTF. In DNA form, the CDR3 reads TGCGCCAGCAGCCAGCAGAGGGACAGGGGGCAAGGCTACACCTTC.

This clone has just one count. CDR3 nucleotides: TGTGCCAGCAGGAAAACTTCCTACGAGCAGTACTTC. It translates to CASRKTSYEQYF. V is TRBV6-5 and J is TRBJ2-7, with D hard to call. The CDR3 is 12 amino acids. Germline CDR1 reads MNHEY; CDR2 reads SVGAGI. V lost 6 bases, J lost 1 base, and 7 bases lay in between.

This sequence joins TRBV28 and TRBJ1-4; D call uncertain. Trimming shortened V by 8 bases and J by 7 bases, and 14 bases separated the two germline ends. Looked up from germline, CDR1 is MDHEN and CDR2 is SYDVKM. There are 13 residues in the CDR3. CDR3 region: CASSGLIFEKLFF. The CDR3 nucleotides read TGTGCCAGCTCGGGTCTAATCTTTGAAAAACTGTTTTTT.

The chain has TRBV4-2 and TRBJ2-5; the D gene is possibly TRBD2 (7 bases). Germline V lookup: CDR1 LGHNA, CDR2 YNFKEQ. The CDR3 has 15 residues. Deletions cut 2 bases from V and 2 bases from J, with 12 bases between. The CDR3 reads CASSQKGGEQETQYF. CDR3 in DNA: TGTGCCAGCAGCCAAAAGGGGGGGGAACAAGAGACCCAGTACTTC.

The chain employs TRBV2 and TRBJ2-4; tentatively, D is TRBD1 (5 bases). The germline V gene has CDR1 SNHLY and CDR2 FYNNEI. This CDR3 is 18 amino acids long. V was cut by 5 bases and J by 0 bases, with 20 bases left in between. CDR3 region: CASSRQFTGLQAKNIQYF. The CDR3 nucleotides read TGTGCCAGCAGTAGACAGTTCACCGGGTTACAAGCCAAAAACATTCAGTACTTC.

The chain links TRBV27 to TRBJ2-7; perhaps TRBD1 as D (5 bases). This CDR3 region has 15 residues. Trimming left V 4 bases short and J 5 bases short, with 18 bases between. Germline CDR1 MNHEY, CDR2 SMNVEV (reference sequence). The CDR3 bases are TGTGCCAGCAGTTCACGGACCGTCAGCAGGGACGAGCAGTACTTC. This codes for CASSSRTVSRDEQYF.

This chain uses TRBV3-1 (or the pseudogene TRBV3-2) with TRBJ2-3, with unresolved D. Trimming removed 0 bases at V and 4 bases at J, with 14 bases between. CDR3 size: 16 residues. From germline, CDR1 is LGHDT and CDR2 YNNKEL (reference sequence). The CDR3 loop is CASSQDNSVGADTQYF. The CDR3 nucleotides read TGTGCCAGCAGCCAAGATAACTCGGTCGGAGCAGATACGCAGTATTTT.

The genes are TRBV7-9 and TRBJ2-3, with D perhaps TRBD2 (6 bases). The CDR3 is 14 amino acids. CDR1 and CDR2 from the germline V gene are SEHNR and FQNEAQ (reference sequence). Trimming shortened V by 1 base and J by 6 bases, and 11 bases separated the two germline ends. The CDR3 DNA sequence: TGTGCCAGCAGCTTAGGGGACTTAAAGGATACGCAGTATTTT. It specifies CASSLGDLKDTQYF.

The chain employs TRBV27 and TRBJ2-7, with D unresolved. The CDR3 length is 13 residues. CDR1 and CDR2 (germline): MNHEY, SMNVEV (reference sequence). V dropped 5 bases and J dropped 0 bases, with 8 bases sitting between them. CDR3 DNA sequence: TGTGCCAGCAGTCCCACGGGCTCCTACGAGCAGTACTTC. Its translation: CASSPTGSYEQYF.

V usage is TRBV28 and J usage is TRBJ2-7; 7 bases match TRBD1. CDR3 length: 15 residues. Germline V gene sequence: CDR1 MDHEN, CDR2 SYDVKM. J lost 3 bases, V lost 3 bases, and 8 bases had no gene match. The CDR3 protein is CASSFGRQGGYEQYF. The CDR3 nucleotides read TGTGCCAGCAGTTTTGGGAGACAGGGTGGCTACGAGCAGTACTTC. Based on the CDR3 plus reference TRBV28 and TRBJ2-7, the full variable domain is DVKVTQSSRYLVKRTGEKVFLECVQDMDHENMFWYRQDPGLGLRLIYFSYDVKMKEKGDIPEGYSVSREKKERFSLILESASTNQTSMYLCASSFGRQGGYEQYFGPGTRLTVT.

This clone was detected a few times. The genes are TRBV27 and TRBJ1-1; 8 positions match TRBD1. The V gene end was trimmed by 5 bases and the J gene end by 5 bases; junction bases not matched to a gene: 7. Germline V gene data show CDR1 as MNHEY and CDR2 as SMNVEV (reference sequence). This CDR3 spans 14 amino acids. CDR3 loop: CASSIGQGATEAFF. CDR3 coding DNA: TGTGCCAGCAGTATAGGACAGGGCGCGACTGAAGCTTTCTTT.

The CDR3 DNA reads as TGTGCCAGCAGCCAAATAGGGACTAGCGGGACCGAGCAGTACTTC. It yields the protein CASSQIGTSGTEQYF. The chain joins TRBV7-6 to TRBJ2-7, with 13 bases matching TRBD2. This CDR3 region has 15 residues. Trimming cost V 5 bases and J 6 bases; bases outside gene matches: 7. Germline V gene lookup returns CDR1 SGHVS and CDR2 FNYEAQ.

The V and J genes are TRBV27 and TRBJ2-5; D ambiguous. This CDR3 region has 12 residues. The V end lost 7 bases, the J end lost 4 bases, and 10 bases lay between the germline ends. Germline CDR1 MNHEY, CDR2 SMNVEV (reference sequence). CDR3 DNA: TGTGCCAGCAACTTCCCCGGAGAGACCCAGTACTTC. The encoded protein is CASNFPGETQYF.